Shown below are 21 T cell receptor beta chains from a single sample sequenced in a study of blood T cells in healthy people across ages. Sample-barcoded 5' priming and a J-beta primer mix drove a second PCR of about 6 to 12 cycles. From the 5' RACE reads, TCRdb called clonotypes with MiXCR, one entry per CDR3 protein. The sample comprises more than 1,000,000 distinct CDR3 sequences, approximately 25% of which are singletons, and around 0.75% rests with the top ten. These data also featured in a second study, about T cells of mothers and their children.

The sample consisted of blood. These receptors were collected from a girl aged 2-9 years in good health.

This clonotype was detected a few times. The chain recombines TRBV28 with TRBJ2-3; D is ambiguous. Germline V gene lookup returns CDR1 MDHEN and CDR2 SYDVKM. CDR3 length: 18 amino acids. V dropped 5 bases and J dropped 2 bases, with 23 bases sitting between them. The CDR3: CASSPRFVPRRNTDTQYF. In DNA, the CDR3 is TGTGCCAGCAGTCCCCGCTTTGTCCCCAGACGAAACACAGATACGCAGTATTTT.

This clonotype showed up just a few times. V is TRBV6-5 and J is TRBJ2-7; D unresolved. Trimming removed 0 bases at V and 4 bases at J, with 22 bases between. The CDR3 has 18 residues. CDR1 and CDR2 (germline): MNHEY, SVGAGI. Here the CDR3 reads CASSYSPSLTVAGYEQYF. In DNA form, the CDR3 reads TGTGCCAGCAGTTACTCCCCAAGCCTAACAGTGGCCGGGTACGAGCAGTACTTC.

This clonotype was detected only a few times. V is TRBV29-1 and J is TRBJ2-1; TRBD2 agrees at 9 bases. Germline-derived CDR1 and CDR2 are SQVTM and ANQGSEA. With V trimmed by 8 bases and J by 4 bases, 9 bases remained unmatched. The CDR3 has 14 amino acids. The CDR3 DNA follows: TGCAGCCTCGCGGGGGGGCCTGGGTACAATGAGCAGTTCTTC. Protein product: CSLAGGPGYNEQFF.

This clonotype was observed a single time. The chain couples TRBV29-1 to TRBJ1-2; D is unresolved. In germline, CDR1 is SQVTM, CDR2 ANQGSEA. The V and J ends lost 0 bases and 6 bases respectively, with 14 bases between them. This CDR3 contains 14 residues. CDR3 nucleotides: TGCAGCGTTGAAGATGTCGCTGTGTTGAATGGCTACACCTTC. Amino acid sequence: CSVEDVAVLNGYTF.

The gene calls are TRBV7-9 and TRBJ2-7, with D perhaps matching TRBD1 (6 bases). V shed 4 bases and J shed 6 bases, with 13 bases lying between them. The CDR3 runs 13 residues. The germline CDR1 and CDR2 sequences are SEHNR and FQNEAQ (reference sequence). In DNA, the CDR3 is TGTGCCAGCAGCTGGGACAACGGAGGCGAGCAGTACTTC. Translation gives CASSWDNGGEQYF.

In its sample, this clonotype was seen a few times. This CDR3 is CASSEFHSRNGRSTDTQYF. The CDR3 nucleotides are TGTGCCAGCAGTGAATTTCACAGTCGAAACGGACGAAGCACAGATACGCAGTATTTT. This chain uses TRBV2 with TRBJ2-3; D unclear. Germline-derived CDR1 and CDR2 are SNHLY and FYNNEI. Trimming took off 2 bases at V and 0 bases at J, with 21 bases between the two ends. The CDR3 runs 19 residues. Combining the CDR3 with reference TRBV2 and TRBJ2-3 gives the whole variable domain EPEVTQTPSHQVTQMGQEVILRCVPISNHLYFYWYRQILGQKVEFLVSFYNNEISEKSEIFDDQFSVERPDGSNFTLKIRSTKLEDSAMYFCASSEFHSRNGRSTDTQYFGPGTRLTVL.

This clonotype has a handful of counts. The chain has TRBV7-9 and TRBJ2-6; D is ambiguous. CDR3 length equals 15 residues. V lost 1 base, J lost 4 bases, and 8 bases lay in between. Germline lookup yields CDR1 SEHNR and CDR2 FQNEAQ (reference sequence). The CDR3 region is CASSLGGRGANVLTF. CDR3 DNA sequence: TGTGCCAGCAGCTTAGGGGGTCGCGGGGCCAACGTCCTGACTTTC. The full variable domain, with the rest looked up from reference TRBV7-9 and TRBJ2-6, is DTGVSQNPRHKITKRGQNVTFRCDPISEHNRLYWYRQTLGQGPEFLTYFQNEAQLEKSRLLSDRFSAERPKGSFSTLEIQRTEQGDSAMYLCASSLGGRGANVLTFGAGSRLTVL.

The chain uses TRBV5-1 and TRBJ2-5; D is perhaps TRBD2 (7 bases). TRBJ2-1 explains the end of the DNA better; the J call may be wrong. Germline values: CDR1 SGHRS, CDR2 YFSETQ. CDR3 length: 15 residues. The CDR3 loop is CASSLEGGAENEQFF. As DNA, the CDR3 is TGCGCCAGCAGCTTGGAGGGGGGGGCGGAGAATGAGCAGTTCTTC.

This clonotype was counted only a few times. This rearrangement joins TRBV4-1 to TRBJ1-3; D is unclear. Per the germline V gene, CDR1 is MGHRA and CDR2 is YSYEKL. V lost 1 base and J lost 3, with 1 base in between. The length of the CDR3 is 12 residues. CDR3 sequence (DNA): TGCGCCAGCAGCCAAGGTGGAAACACCATATATTTT. It specifies CASSQGGNTIYF.

Only a few counts were recorded for this clonotype. The chain has TRBV4-2 and TRBJ1-1; D not resolved. Germline assignment: CDR1 LGHNA and CDR2 YNFKEQ. V dropped 3 bases and J dropped 1 base, with 15 bases sitting between them. The CDR3 length is 16 residues. CDR3: CASSQAVGSRNTEAFF. The CDR3 bases are TGTGCCAGCAGCCAGGCGGTCGGCAGCCGGAACACTGAAGCTTTCTTT.

V and J are TRBV13 and TRBJ1-1; D remains unclear. The V end was cut by 3 bases, the J end by 1 base, with 15 bases between. Germline assignment: CDR1 PRHDT and CDR2 FYEKMQ (reference sequence). CDR3 length: 16 amino acids. CDR3: CASSFLRTSRNTEAFF. DNA for the CDR3: TGTGCCAGCAGCTTTTTGCGAACATCAAGGAACACTGAAGCTTTCTTT.

This clonotype was counted only a few times. The V and J genes are TRBV14 and TRBJ1-4; D is ambiguous. Germline V gene data show CDR1 as SGHDN and CDR2 as FVKESK. The CDR3 extends over 12 amino acids. Trimming removed 2 bases from V and 8 bases from J, with 6 bases in between. The CDR3 spells CASSQIQEKLFF. In nucleotides, the CDR3 is TGTGCCAGCAGCCAAATACAGGAAAAACTGTTTTTT.

This clonotype occurred a few times. The chain has TRBV5-5 and TRBJ2-5; tentative D call: TRBD1 (5 bases). Germline CDR1 is SGHKS and CDR2 is YYEKEE (reference sequence). This CDR3 is built from 15 residues. The V and J ends lost 4 bases and 9 bases respectively, with 22 bases between them. The DNA for the CDR3 is TGTGCCAGCAGCCGCGCGTTCCCCGGCCAAGGGGCCCAGTACTTC. Protein product: CASSRAFPGQGAQYF.

This rearrangement joins TRBV6-1 to TRBJ1-4; D is possibly TRBD1 (6 bases). The CDR3 has 17 amino acids. CDR1 and CDR2 from the germline V gene are MNHNS and SASEGT. Trimming removed 5 bases from V and 2 bases from J, with 18 bases in between. The CDR3 protein is CASSLGGGVGTNEKLFF. The CDR3 DNA is TGTGCCAGCAGTCTGGGTGGGGGCGTTGGCACTAATGAAAAACTGTTTTTT.

This clonotype has only a few counts. The CDR3 region has the DNA TGTGCCACCAGCTGGGGGGTCGCCCCCTACGAGCAGTACTTC. Translation gives CATSWGVAPYEQYF. V usage is TRBV24-1 and J usage is TRBJ2-7, with a possible D match to TRBD2 (6 bases). CDR1 is KGHDR, CDR2 SFDVKD, per germline. V was shortened by 7 bases and J by 2 bases, with 14 bases between the two germline ends. The CDR3 extends over 14 amino acids.

In this sample, this clonotype turned up a few times. The junction differs from germline at one of its ends, possibly a read error. The J gene is TRBJ2-5, the V gene TRBV2, with 10 nucleotides matching TRBD2. The DNA end favors TRBJ2-1, so the J call may be wrong. CDR3 length equals 15 residues. The V gene's germline CDR1 is SNHLY and CDR2 FYNNEI. Here the CDR3 reads CASSPPPSGSNGQFF. CDR3 DNA sequence: TGTGCCAGCAGCCCCCCGCCTAGCGGGAGTAATGGGCAGTTCTTC.

This chain links TRBV7-3 with TRBJ2-1; D gene uncertain. The CDR3 has 15 amino acids. Deletions cut 4 bases from V and 2 bases from J, with 12 bases between. The V gene's germline CDR1 is SGHTA and CDR2 FQGTGA. Written as DNA, the CDR3 is TGTGCCAGCAGCTCCGGACCGCCGGCCTACAATGAGCAGTTCTTC. This translates into CASSSGPPAYNEQFF.

This chain links TRBV7-9 with TRBJ2-7; perhaps TRBD2 as D (6 bases). The CDR3 has 15 residues. Germline assignment: CDR1 SEHNR and CDR2 FQNEAQ (reference sequence). V lost 4 bases and J lost 0, with 13 bases in between. The CDR3 nucleotides are TGTGCCAGCAGCTCAATACCCGGGAGCTCCTACGAGCAGTACTTC. Translating gives CASSSIPGSSYEQYF. The variable domain in full, with the rest retrieved from reference TRBV7-9 and TRBJ2-7, is DTGVSQNPRHKITKRGQNVTFRCDPISEHNRLYWYRQTLGQGPEFLTYFQNEAQLEKSRLLSDRFSAERPKGSFSTLEIQRTEQGDSAMYLCASSSIPGSSYEQYFGPGTRLTVT.

This clonotype came up a few times. This chain links TRBV5-1 with TRBJ2-7; 9 positions agree with TRBD1. Trimming cost V 6 bases and J 5 bases; bases outside gene matches: 6. Germline V gene lookup returns CDR1 SGHRS and CDR2 YFSETQ. This CDR3 has 13 residues. CDR3 sequence: CASKQGAMDEQYF. The CDR3 DNA reads as TGCGCCAGCAAACAGGGGGCAATGGACGAGCAGTACTTC.

This clonotype has a handful of counts. The chain combines TRBV11-2 with TRBJ2-3, with TRBD2 matching 16 bases. Germline values: CDR1 SGHAT, CDR2 FQNNGV. This CDR3 spans 17 amino acids. Germline trimming cut 5 bases from V and 7 bases from J; bases unmatched to any gene: 9. CDR3 sequence (DNA): TGTGCCAGCAGCCCGGGACTAGCGGGAGGGCCTCAGCATACGCAGTATTTT. Encoded protein: CASSPGLAGGPQHTQYF.

This clonotype has a handful of counts. This chain uses TRBV5-6 with TRBJ2-5, with 9 bases lining up with TRBD2. Germline trimming cut 3 bases from V and 5 bases from J; bases unmatched to any gene: 17. The CDR3 is 18 residues long. Germline CDR1 reads SGHDT; CDR2 reads YYEEEE. The CDR3 DNA reads as TGTGCCAGCAGCTCAACCCTGGGCGGGGGGGCCTTTTTGGAGACCCAGTACTTC. Translating it yields CASSSTLGGGAFLETQYF.